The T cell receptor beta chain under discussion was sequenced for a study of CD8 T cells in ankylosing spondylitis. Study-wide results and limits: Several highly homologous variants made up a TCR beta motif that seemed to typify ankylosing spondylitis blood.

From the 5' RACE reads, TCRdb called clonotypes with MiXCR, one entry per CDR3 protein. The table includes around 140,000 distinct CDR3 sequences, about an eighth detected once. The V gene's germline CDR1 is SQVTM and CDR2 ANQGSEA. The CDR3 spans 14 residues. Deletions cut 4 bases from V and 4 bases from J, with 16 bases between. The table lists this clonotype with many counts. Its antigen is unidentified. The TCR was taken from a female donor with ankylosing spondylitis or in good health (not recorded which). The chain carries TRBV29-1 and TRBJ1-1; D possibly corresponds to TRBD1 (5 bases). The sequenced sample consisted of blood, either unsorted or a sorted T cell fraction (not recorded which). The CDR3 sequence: CSVGTYKGGTEAFF. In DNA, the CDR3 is TGCAGCGTTGGGACATATAAGGGAGGCACTGAAGCTTTCTTT.